This TCR beta chain was observed in a study of cytomegalovirus exposure and HLA in healthy donors. At the level of the study: A data release that came early held about 89 million unique TCRs from HLA-typed donors. Assignment to the Caucasian-associated ancestry cluster applied to approximately 79% of the approximately 390 genotyped donors.

The ends were cut back, 4 bases at V and 1 base at J, with 16 bases in the middle. Germline V CDR1 and CDR2: LNHDA, SQIVND (reference sequence). This CDR3 has 16 residues. Use of 60 Vbeta and 13 Jbeta primers characterized the PCR. This table comes from immunoSEQ multiplex PCR, and its TCRdb copy is limited to in-frame clones, with some not included. The sample lists fewer than 200,000 clones; roughly 70% were seen once. The study's findings and limits: In vitro testing confirmed a few CMV-associated chains as specific for CMV antigens.

For this clone: Its specificity is unknown.

This cohort consisted of healthy bone marrow donors. Sequenced input: PBMCs. The V and J genes are TRBV19 and TRBJ1-2; tentative D call: TRBD1 (5 bases). The source is a girl under 18 in good health and CMV-seronegative. DNA for the CDR3: TGTGCCAGTAGTACTTCGTCGGACACCTTTAACTATGGCTACACCTTC. Translated: CASSTSSDTFNYGYTF.